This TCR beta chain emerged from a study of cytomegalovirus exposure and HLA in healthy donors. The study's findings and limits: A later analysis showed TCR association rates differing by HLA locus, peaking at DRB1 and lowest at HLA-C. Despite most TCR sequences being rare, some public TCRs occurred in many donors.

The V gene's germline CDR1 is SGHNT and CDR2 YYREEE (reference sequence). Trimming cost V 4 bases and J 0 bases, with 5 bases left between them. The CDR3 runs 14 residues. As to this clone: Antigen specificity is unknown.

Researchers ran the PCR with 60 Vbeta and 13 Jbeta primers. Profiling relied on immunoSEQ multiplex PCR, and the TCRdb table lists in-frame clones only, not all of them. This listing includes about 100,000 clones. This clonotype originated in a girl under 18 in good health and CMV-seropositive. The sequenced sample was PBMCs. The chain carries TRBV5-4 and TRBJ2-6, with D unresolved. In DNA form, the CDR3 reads TGTGCCAGCAGCCAGGCCTCTGGGGCCAACGTCCTGACTTTC. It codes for CASSQASGANVLTF.